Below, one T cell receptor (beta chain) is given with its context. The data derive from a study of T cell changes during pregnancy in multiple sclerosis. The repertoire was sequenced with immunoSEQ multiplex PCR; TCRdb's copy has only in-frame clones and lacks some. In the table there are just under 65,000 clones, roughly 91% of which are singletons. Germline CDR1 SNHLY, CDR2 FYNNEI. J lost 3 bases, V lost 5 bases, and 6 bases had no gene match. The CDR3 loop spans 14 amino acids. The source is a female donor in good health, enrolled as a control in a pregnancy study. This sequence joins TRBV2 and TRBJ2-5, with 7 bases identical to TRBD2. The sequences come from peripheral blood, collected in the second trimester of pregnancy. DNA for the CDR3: TGTGCCAGCAGTTCGTGGGGAGGGGAAGAGACCCAGTACTTC. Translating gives CASSSWGGEETQYF.